The 32 T cell receptor beta chains below all came from one sample that was sequenced in a study of T cell responses to AZD1222 COVID-19 vaccine. Sequenced by immunoSEQ multiplex PCR; TCRdb stores in-frame clones only, minus some. The data contain 150,000 to 200,000 clones, roughly 93% of them singletons. The sequences come from peripheral blood, collected on day 0 of AZD1222 vaccination. These TCRs come from an adult in good health.

The V gene is TRBV5-6, the J gene TRBJ1-2, with D perhaps matching TRBD1 (5 bases). V lost 0 bases and J lost 7, with 10 bases in between. Per germline, CDR1 SGHDT and CDR2 YYEEEE. The CDR3 spans 13 residues. CDR3 DNA: TGTGCCAGCAGCTTGGGGCAGGGTGGTGGCTACACCTTC. Its translation: CASSLGQGGGYTF. The entire variable domain, with the rest obtained from reference TRBV5-6 and TRBJ1-2, is as follows: DAGVTQSPTHLIKTRGQQVTLRCSPKSGHDTVSWYQQALGQGPQFIFQYYEEEERQRGNFPDRFSGHQFPNYSSELNVNALLLGDSALYLCASSLGQGGGYTFGSGTRLTVV.

The chain combines TRBV28 with TRBJ2-7; the match to TRBD1 covers 7 bases. V lost 6 bases to trimming and J lost 3 bases; unmatched junction nucleotides: 8. Germline V gene data show CDR1 as MDHEN and CDR2 as SYDVKM. This CDR3 spans 14 amino acids. Here the CDR3 DNA reads TGTGCCAGCAGGCCGGGACAGCAATACTACGAGCAGTACTTC. As protein: CASRPGQQYYEQYF.

The J gene is TRBJ1-5, the V gene TRBV15; 8 bases line up with TRBD1. V was pared by 2 bases and J by 6 bases, with 6 bases of the junction left unmatched. Germline loops: CDR1 LNHNV, CDR2 YYDKDF (reference sequence). The CDR3 length is 15 residues. CDR3 in DNA: TGTGCCACCAGCAGACAACAGGGGGGCGGTCAGCCCCAGCATTTT. Amino acids: CATSRQQGGGQPQHF.

The rearrangement uses TRBV6-4 and TRBJ2-3, with TRBD2 matching over 10 bases. Germline lookup yields CDR1 MRHNA and CDR2 SNTAGT. The CDR3 runs to 15 residues. The junction had 13 bases not matched to a gene; V was cut back by 2 bases and J by 14 bases. This CDR3 is CASSDGGASGSPMYF. DNA of the CDR3: TGTGCCAGCAGTGACGGGGGGGCTAGCGGGAGCCCAATGTATTTT.

The chain combines TRBV28 with TRBJ2-7; D is undetermined. Germline assignment: CDR1 MDHEN and CDR2 SYDVKM. V was trimmed by 5 bases and J by 4 bases, leaving 6 bases between them. The CDR3 consists of 11 residues. The CDR3 is CASSTIYEQYF. For the CDR3, the DNA is TGTGCCAGCAGTACAATTTACGAGCAGTACTTC.

The V and J genes are TRBV2 and TRBJ2-2, with D possibly being TRBD2 (6 bases). CDR1 SNHLY and CDR2 FYNNEI come from the germline V gene. The CDR3 loop spans 15 amino acids. V lost 7 bases and J 0 bases, leaving 12 bases between the germline ends. As DNA, the CDR3 is TGTGCCAGCAACGCCTTAGCGGCGAACACCGGGGAGCTGTTTTTT. Residues: CASNALAANTGELFF.

This chain links TRBV6-1 with TRBJ1-5, with D unresolved. Trimming shortened V by 3 bases and J by 0 bases, and 12 bases separated the two germline ends. CDR1 is MNHNS and CDR2 is SASEGT in the germline V gene. CDR3 length equals 16 residues. The CDR3 reads CASSESRTLSNQPQHF. CDR3 DNA: TGTGCCAGCAGTGAGTCCAGGACCCTTAGCAATCAGCCCCAGCATTTT.

The chain joins TRBV12-5 to TRBJ2-5, with D possibly matching TRBD2 (6 bases). The CDR3 contains 14 residues. Trimming shortened V by 3 bases and J by 3 bases, and 11 bases separated the two germline ends. Germline assignment: CDR1 LGHNT and CDR2 FRNRAP. CDR3 region: CASGFGPGEETQYF. CDR3 bases: TGTGCTAGTGGTTTTGGTCCGGGAGAAGAGACCCAGTACTTC.

The chain uses TRBV7-8 and TRBJ1-5, with TRBD1 identical over 7 bases. After removal of 6 bases from V and 4 bases from J, the junction contained 6 bases not matched to a gene. CDR1 is SGHVS, CDR2 FQNEAQ, per germline. The CDR3 has 14 residues. The CDR3 here is CASSSTGQNQPQHF. Here the CDR3 DNA reads TGTGCCAGCAGTTCGACAGGGCAAAATCAGCCCCAGCATTTT.

This sequence joins TRBV5-1 and TRBJ1-3; 9 nucleotides line up with TRBD1. Unmatched junction bases numbered 9, after V lost 4 bases and J lost 4 bases. This CDR3 region has 16 residues. Germline V CDR1 and CDR2: SGHRS, YFSETQ. CDR3 residues: CASSSLDRGFGNTIYF. The CDR3 region has the DNA TGCGCCAGCAGCAGCCTCGACAGGGGGTTCGGAAACACCATATATTTT.

This rearrangement joins TRBV18 to TRBJ2-5, with D possibly matching TRBD1 (6 bases). The CDR3 extends over 15 amino acids. The germline V gene encodes CDR1 KGHSH and CDR2 LQKENI. V lost 2 bases, J lost 2 bases, and 12 bases lay in between. CDR3 in DNA: TGTGCCAGCTCACCATCCGGGACACTGCAAGAGACCCAGTACTTC. The encoded protein is CASSPSGTLQETQYF. Based on the CDR3 plus reference TRBV18 and TRBJ2-5, the full variable domain is NAGVMQNPRHLVRRRGQEARLRCSPMKGHSHVYWYRQLPEEGLKFMVYLQKENIIDESGMPKERFSAEFPKEGPSILRIQQVVRGDSAAYFCASSPSGTLQETQYFGPGTRLLVL.

The chain recombines TRBV11-2 with TRBJ2-5; no clear D gene. The V end lost 5 bases, the J end lost 7 bases, and 17 bases lay between the germline ends. The CDR3 extends over 14 amino acids. CDR1 and CDR2 (germline): SGHAT, FQNNGV. This CDR3 is CASSEVTTPGTQYF. The CDR3 bases are TGTGCCAGCAGCGAGGTCACCACGCCAGGGACCCAGTACTTC.

The J gene is TRBJ2-5, the V gene TRBV19; D uncertain. CDR3 size: 13 residues. Looked up from germline, CDR1 is LNHDA and CDR2 is SQIVND (reference sequence). Between the trimmed V and J ends, which lost 9 bases and 5 bases, there was a span of 16 bases. The CDR3 loop reads CASSPLEGETQYF. CDR3 nucleotides: TGTGCCAGCAGCCCACTCGAAGGGGAGACCCAGTACTTC.

The V gene is TRBV2, the J gene TRBJ1-2; D call uncertain. The germline CDR1 and CDR2 sequences are SNHLY and FYNNEI. This CDR3 spans 12 amino acids. V lost 5 bases and J lost 6, with 10 bases in between. DNA of the CDR3: TGTGCCAGCAGTATGAGTCAGAATGGCTACACCTTC. As protein: CASSMSQNGYTF.

V is TRBV19 and J is TRBJ2-2; 9 bases agree with TRBD2. Germline V gene data show CDR1 as LNHDA and CDR2 as SQIVND (reference sequence). V shed 8 bases, J shed 0 bases, and the junction held 4 bases outside the gene matches. This CDR3 is 15 amino acids long. This CDR3 reads CASRLADTNTGELFF. CDR3 coding DNA: TGTGCCAGTCGACTAGCGGATACGAACACCGGGGAGCTGTTTTTT.

J is TRBJ1-5 and V is TRBV19; 10 positions match TRBD1. V shed 4 bases and J 5 bases; nucleotides not matched to a gene: 8. Per the germline V gene, CDR1 is LNHDA and CDR2 is SQIVND (reference sequence). The CDR3 sequence is 16 residues long. Here the CDR3 DNA reads TGTGCCAGTAGTAGAGATGGGACAGGGGAGGATCAGCCCCAGCATTTT. This encodes CASSRDGTGEDQPQHF.

The chain joins TRBV6-2 or TRBV6-3 to TRBJ2-2; unclear D gene. V lost 5 bases and J 10 bases, leaving 8 bases between the germline ends. The CDR3 consists of 11 residues. Germline V lookup: CDR1 MNHEY, CDR2 SVGEGT. CDR3 sequence reads: CASSKPEELFF. The CDR3 DNA reads as TGTGCCAGCAGTAAGCCCGAGGAGCTGTTTTTT.

J is TRBJ1-3 and V is TRBV6-5; D gene ambiguous. The V and J ends lost 7 bases and 2 bases respectively, with 3 bases between them. Germline values: CDR1 MNHEY, CDR2 SVGAGI. The CDR3 spans 11 residues. The CDR3 sequence: CASTAGNTIYF. DNA for the CDR3: TGTGCCAGCACTGCTGGAAACACCATATATTTT.

V is TRBV25-1 and J is TRBJ1-2; D gene unclear. CDR1 is MGHDK and CDR2 is SYGVNS in the germline V gene. The V gene lost 5 bases and the J gene lost 5 bases, with 24 bases spanning the gap. This CDR3 region has 17 residues. The CDR3 region is CASSFFLKGTREYGYTF. The CDR3 DNA is TGTGCCAGCAGTTTCTTTTTAAAGGGCACCCGGGAGTATGGCTACACCTTC.

For this clone: Sequence at one end of the junction differs from germline and may be a read error. J is TRBJ2-1 and V is TRBV15; 7 bases agree with TRBD2. The CDR3 is made up of 19 amino acids. Germline-derived CDR1 and CDR2 are LNHNV and YYDKDF (reference sequence). The DNA for the CDR3 is TGTGCCACCAGCGGAGAGGTGGGTTCGGAGCGGGAAGGGGACAATGAGCAGTTCTTC. It translates to CATSGEVGSEREGDNEQFF.

This sequence joins TRBV6-2 or TRBV6-3 and TRBJ2-1, with 11 nucleotides matching TRBD2. CDR3 size: 15 residues. With 5 bases clipped from V and 2 bases from J, the junction kept 2 bases outside the gene matches. CDR1 is MNHEY, CDR2 SVGEGT, per germline. The CDR3 spells CASSRLAGPYNEQFF. CDR3 in DNA: TGTGCCAGCAGTAGACTAGCGGGGCCCTACAATGAGCAGTTCTTC.

The chain links TRBV11-1 to TRBJ2-7; TRBD1 aligns across 9 bases. Germline V gene sequence: CDR1 SGHAT, CDR2 FQDESV (reference sequence). The CDR3 is 16 residues long. Unmatched junction bases numbered 9, after V lost 3 bases and J lost 3 bases. The CDR3 region is CASSLTLPGQGYEQYF. CDR3 coding DNA: TGTGCCAGCAGCTTGACCCTCCCGGGACAGGGCTACGAGCAGTACTTC.

The gene calls are TRBV5-1 and TRBJ1-2; TRBD1 aligns across 9 bases. The CDR3 runs to 14 residues. Germline CDR1 SGHRS, CDR2 YFSETQ. V dropped 6 bases and J dropped 0; count of bases not matched to a gene: 3. The CDR3 protein is CASTGQGPNYGYTF. CDR3 sequence (DNA): TGCGCCAGCACGGGACAGGGACCTAACTATGGCTACACCTTC.

The gene calls are TRBV7-2 and TRBJ2-3; 10 bases match TRBD2. The V segment lost 6 bases and the J segment 2 bases; nucleotides outside the gene matches: 8. Germline V lookup: CDR1 SGHTA, CDR2 FQGNSA. This CDR3 spans 16 amino acids. The CDR3 reads CASSPFLAGATDTQYF. As DNA, the CDR3 is TGTGCCAGCAGTCCGTTCCTAGCGGGGGCCACAGATACGCAGTATTTT.

The rearrangement uses TRBV9 and TRBJ2-1; D unclear. Trimming removed 0 bases at V and 8 bases at J, with 9 bases between. CDR1 is SGDLS and CDR2 is YYNGEE in the germline V gene. The CDR3 contains 13 residues. The CDR3 DNA reads as TGTGCCAGCAGCGTAGCTTTGGGCCATGAGCAGTTCTTC. Translation: CASSVALGHEQFF. Variable domain in full (rest from reference TRBV9 and TRBJ2-1): DSGVTQTPKHLITATGQRVTLRCSPRSGDLSVYWYQQSLDQGLQFLIQYYNGEERAKGNILERFSAQQFPDLHSELNLSSLELGDSALYFCASSVALGHEQFFGPGTRLTVL.

The chain links TRBV5-1 to TRBJ2-7, with D hard to call. Trimming took 0 bases from V and 0 from J, leaving 4 bases between them. The CDR3 runs to 13 residues. Germline CDR1 and CDR2: SGHRS and YFSETQ. The CDR3 DNA is TGCGCCAGCAGCTTGGCTAGCTCCTACGAGCAGTACTTC. Its translation is CASSLASSYEQYF.

The rearrangement joins TRBV18 to TRBJ1-6; D may be TRBD1 (5 bases). This CDR3 has 14 amino acids. Trimming took off 2 bases at V and 8 bases at J, with 10 bases between the two ends. The germline V gene has CDR1 KGHSH and CDR2 LQKENI. This CDR3 reads CASSPGLGDSPLHF. The CDR3 region has the DNA TGTGCCAGCTCACCAGGGCTGGGGGATTCACCCCTCCACTTT.

The chain's CDR3 is CASSVGAGEGETQYF. CDR3 in DNA: TGTGCCAGCAGCGTCGGGGCGGGAGAGGGTGAGACCCAGTACTTC. The rearrangement uses TRBV9 and TRBJ2-5; 7 bases line up with TRBD2. V lost 2 bases to trimming and J lost 5 bases; unmatched junction nucleotides: 9. The CDR3 contains 15 residues. CDR1 and CDR2 (germline): SGDLS, YYNGEE.

The rearrangement links TRBV6-2 or TRBV6-3 to TRBJ2-2; D is perhaps TRBD1 or TRBD2 (7 bases each). The CDR3 sequence is 15 residues long. The germline V gene encodes CDR1 MNHEY and CDR2 SVGEGT. The ends were cut back, 2 bases at V and 5 bases at J, with 12 bases in the middle. CDR3 region: CASSYTRGGTGELFF. CDR3 DNA: TGTGCCAGCAGTTACACCAGGGGGGGGACCGGGGAGCTGTTTTTT.

The chain employs TRBV5-4 and TRBJ2-3, with TRBD1 as a possible D gene (5 bases). V shed 0 bases and J shed 4 bases, with 9 bases lying between them. CDR1 and CDR2 (germline): SGHNT, YYREEE (reference sequence). CDR3 size: 14 residues. Here the CDR3 DNA reads TGTGCCAGCAGCTTGGGGGGCCTGGCAGATACGCAGTATTTT. Its protein product is CASSLGGLADTQYF.

V usage is TRBV21-1 and J usage is TRBJ1-5. TRBV21-1 is described as a pseudogene. The length of the CDR3 is 18 residues. The CDR3 sequence: CASSPHKGGAPVDQPQHF. Written as DNA, the CDR3 is TGTGCCAGCAGCCCGCATAAAGGGGGGGCGCCGGTAGATCAGCCCCAGCATTTT.

The CDR3: CASSFGAGGTYNSPLHF. For the CDR3, the DNA is TGTGCCAGCAGCTTCGGGGCAGGGGGGACCTATAATTCACCCCTCCACTTT. The chain carries TRBV5-6 and TRBJ1-6; 7 bases fit TRBD1. The V gene's germline CDR1 is SGHDT and CDR2 YYEEEE. The ends lost 2 bases at V and 2 bases at J; junction bases unmatched: 7. There are 17 residues in the CDR3.